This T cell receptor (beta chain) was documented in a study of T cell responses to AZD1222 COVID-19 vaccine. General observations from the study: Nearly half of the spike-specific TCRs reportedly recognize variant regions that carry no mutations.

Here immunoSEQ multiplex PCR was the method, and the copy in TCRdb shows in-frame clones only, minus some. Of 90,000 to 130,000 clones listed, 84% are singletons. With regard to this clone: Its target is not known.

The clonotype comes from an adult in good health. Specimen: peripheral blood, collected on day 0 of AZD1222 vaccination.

Here the CDR3 reads CASSPYTGTASTDTQYF. For the CDR3, the DNA is TGTGCCAGTAGTCCGTATACCGGGACAGCTAGCACAGATACGCAGTATTTT. The chain links TRBV19 to TRBJ2-3; 7 bases are a match to TRBD1. The CDR3 spans 17 residues. Losses at the gene ends were 5 bases for V and 0 bases for J; bases not matched to a gene: 11. The germline gives CDR1 LNHDA, CDR2 SQIVND (reference sequence).